This T cell receptor (beta chain) comes out of a study of long-term antiretroviral therapy in people with HIV. Overall study findings and caveats: HIV repertoires spanned narrower CDR3 length ranges than controls.

With regard to this clone: Its target is unknown.

immunoSEQ v3.0 was run at survey level. Sequencing was designed to cover roughly 40,000-55,000 T-cell genomes in each sample. Profiling relied on immunoSEQ multiplex PCR, and the TCRdb table lists in-frame clones only, not all of them. The repertoire holds approximately 21,000 clones, with approximately 86% as singletons. Only United States sites treated participants with HIV. After removal of 1 base from V and 4 bases from J, the junction contained 9 bases not matched to a gene. Germline V gene sequence: CDR1 MGHDK, CDR2 SYGVNS. This CDR3 spans 17 amino acids. The sequence was collected from a man in his fifties with HIV. The source was unsorted PBMCs, collected at the start of antiretroviral therapy. This sequence joins TRBV25-1 and TRBJ2-2, with 7 bases fitting TRBD2. CDR3 sequence reads: CASSEWAGDGGTGELFF. CDR3 bases: TGTGCCAGCAGTGAATGGGCGGGGGACGGGGGCACCGGGGAGCTGTTTTTT.